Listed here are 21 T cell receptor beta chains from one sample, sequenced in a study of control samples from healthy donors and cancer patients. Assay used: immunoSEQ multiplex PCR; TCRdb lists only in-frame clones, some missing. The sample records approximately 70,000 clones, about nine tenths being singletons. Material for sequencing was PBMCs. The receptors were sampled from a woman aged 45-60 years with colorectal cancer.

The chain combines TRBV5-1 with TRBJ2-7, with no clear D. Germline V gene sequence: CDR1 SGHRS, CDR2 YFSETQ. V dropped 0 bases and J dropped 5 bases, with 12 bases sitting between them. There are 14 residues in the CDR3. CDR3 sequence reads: CASSLEMGIDEQYF. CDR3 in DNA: TGCGCCAGCAGCTTGGAGATGGGTATAGACGAGCAGTACTTC.

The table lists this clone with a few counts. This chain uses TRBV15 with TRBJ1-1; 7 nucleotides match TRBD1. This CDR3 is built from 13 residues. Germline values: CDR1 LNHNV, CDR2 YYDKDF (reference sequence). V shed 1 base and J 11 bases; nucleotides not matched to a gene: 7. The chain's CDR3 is CATSRASRGQAFF. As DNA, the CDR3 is TGTGCCACCAGCAGAGCGTCTCGGGGACAGGCTTTCTTT.

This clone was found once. Written as DNA, the CDR3 is TGTGCCAGCAGCCTGGCAAAAGAGACCCAGTACTTC. It codes for CASSLAKETQYF. The chain links TRBV7-6 to TRBJ2-5, with D uncertain. This CDR3 comprises 12 residues. Germline V lookup: CDR1 SGHVS, CDR2 FNYEAQ. V was trimmed by 5 bases and J by 3 bases, leaving 7 bases between them.

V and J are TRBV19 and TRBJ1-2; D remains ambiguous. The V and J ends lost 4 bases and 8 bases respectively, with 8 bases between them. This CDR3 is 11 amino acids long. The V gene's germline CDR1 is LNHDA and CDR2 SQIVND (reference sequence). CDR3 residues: CASSTTGGYTF. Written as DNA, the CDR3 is TGTGCCAGTAGTACGACGGGGGGCTACACCTTC.

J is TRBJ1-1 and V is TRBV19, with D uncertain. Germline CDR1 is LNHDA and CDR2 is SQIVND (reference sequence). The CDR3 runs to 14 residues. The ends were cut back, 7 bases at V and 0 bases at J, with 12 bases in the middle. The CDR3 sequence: CASTDGNLNTEAFF. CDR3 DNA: TGTGCCAGTACCGACGGAAACCTGAACACTGAAGCTTTCTTT.

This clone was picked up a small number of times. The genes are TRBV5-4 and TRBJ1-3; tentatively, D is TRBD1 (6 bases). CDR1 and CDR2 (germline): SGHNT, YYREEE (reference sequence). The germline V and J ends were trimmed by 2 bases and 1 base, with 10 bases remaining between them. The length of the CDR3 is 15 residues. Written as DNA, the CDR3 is TGTGCCAGCAGCTTCGGGACACCTTCTGGAAACACCATATATTTT. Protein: CASSFGTPSGNTIYF. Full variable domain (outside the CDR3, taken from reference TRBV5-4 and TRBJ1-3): ETGVTQSPTHLIKTRGQQVTLRCSSQSGHNTVSWYQQALGQGPQFIFQYYREEENGRGNFPPRFSGLQFPNYSSELNVNALELDDSALYLCASSFGTPSGNTIYFGEGSWLTVV.

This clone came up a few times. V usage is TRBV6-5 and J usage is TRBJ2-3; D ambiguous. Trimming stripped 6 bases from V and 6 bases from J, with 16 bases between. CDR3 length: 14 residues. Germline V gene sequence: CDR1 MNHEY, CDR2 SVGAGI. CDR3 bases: TGTGCCAGCAGGGCCCTCGGCGGTTCGGATACGCAGTATTTT. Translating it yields CASRALGGSDTQYF.

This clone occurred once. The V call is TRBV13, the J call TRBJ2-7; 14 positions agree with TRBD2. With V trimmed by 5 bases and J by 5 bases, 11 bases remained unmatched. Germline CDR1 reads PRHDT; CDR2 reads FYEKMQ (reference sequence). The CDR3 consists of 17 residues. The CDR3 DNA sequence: TGTGCCAGCAGCCTATGGGGACTAGCGGGAGTGTCCCACGAGCAGTACTTC. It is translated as CASSLWGLAGVSHEQYF.

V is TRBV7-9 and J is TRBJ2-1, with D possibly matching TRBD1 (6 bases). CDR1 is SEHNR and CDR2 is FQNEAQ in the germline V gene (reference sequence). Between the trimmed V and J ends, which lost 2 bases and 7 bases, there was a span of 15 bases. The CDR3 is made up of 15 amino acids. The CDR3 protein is CASSLFAGARNEQFF. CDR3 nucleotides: TGTGCCAGCAGCTTATTTGCAGGGGCAAGGAATGAGCAGTTCTTC.

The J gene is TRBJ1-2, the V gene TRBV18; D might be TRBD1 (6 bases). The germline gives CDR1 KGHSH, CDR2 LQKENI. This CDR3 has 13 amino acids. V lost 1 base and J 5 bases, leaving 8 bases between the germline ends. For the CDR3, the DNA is TGTGCCAGCTCACCACAGGGGGAATATGGCTACACCTTC. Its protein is CASSPQGEYGYTF.

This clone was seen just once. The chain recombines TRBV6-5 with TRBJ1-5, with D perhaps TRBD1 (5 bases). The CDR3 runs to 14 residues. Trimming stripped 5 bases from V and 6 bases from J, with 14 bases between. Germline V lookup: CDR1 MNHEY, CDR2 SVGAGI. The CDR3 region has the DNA TGTGCCAGCAGTCCTCAGGGATGGGGTCAGCCCCAGCATTTT. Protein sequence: CASSPQGWGQPQHF.

This CDR3 is CASSILLAGGYEQYF. DNA for the CDR3: TGTGCCAGTAGTATTCTTCTAGCGGGAGGTTACGAGCAGTACTTC. The rearrangement joins TRBV19 to TRBJ2-7; TRBD2 matches at 11 bases. With 3 bases clipped from V and 4 bases from J, the junction kept 5 bases outside the gene matches. Germline lookup yields CDR1 LNHDA and CDR2 SQIVND (reference sequence). The length of the CDR3 is 15 residues.

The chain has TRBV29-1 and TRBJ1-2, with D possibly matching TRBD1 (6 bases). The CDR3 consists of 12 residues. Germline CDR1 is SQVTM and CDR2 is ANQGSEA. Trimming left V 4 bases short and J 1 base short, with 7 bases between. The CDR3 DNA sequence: TGCAGCGTTGTGGACAGTAACTATGGCTACACCTTC. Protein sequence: CSVVDSNYGYTF.

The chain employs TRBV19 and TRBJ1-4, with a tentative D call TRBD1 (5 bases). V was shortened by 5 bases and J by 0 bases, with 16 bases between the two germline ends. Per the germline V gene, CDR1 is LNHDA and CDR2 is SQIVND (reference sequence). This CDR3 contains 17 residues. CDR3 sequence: CASSYMTDPATNEKLFF. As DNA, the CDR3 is TGTGCCAGTAGTTATATGACAGACCCTGCAACTAATGAAAAACTGTTTTTT.

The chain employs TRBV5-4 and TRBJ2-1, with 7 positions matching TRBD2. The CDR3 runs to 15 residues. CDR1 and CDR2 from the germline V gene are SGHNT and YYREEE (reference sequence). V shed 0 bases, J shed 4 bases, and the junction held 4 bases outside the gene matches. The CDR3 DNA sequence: TGTGCCAGCAGCTTGGACCGGGGGGAGTACAATGAGCAGTTCTTC. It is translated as CASSLDRGEYNEQFF.

In DNA, the CDR3 is TGCGCCAGCAGAGGCCTAGCTGAGAACACCGGGGAGCTGTTTTTT. It is translated as CASRGLAENTGELFF. This chain uses TRBV5-1 with TRBJ2-2; the D gene is possibly TRBD2 (5 bases). There are 15 residues in the CDR3. Germline V gene data show CDR1 as SGHRS and CDR2 as YFSETQ. Trimming removed 5 bases at V and 1 base at J, with 12 bases between.

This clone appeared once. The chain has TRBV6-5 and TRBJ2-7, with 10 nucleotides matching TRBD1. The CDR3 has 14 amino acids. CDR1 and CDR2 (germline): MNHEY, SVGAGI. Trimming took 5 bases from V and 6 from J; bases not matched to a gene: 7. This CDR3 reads CASSRAGQGFEQYF. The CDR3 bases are TGTGCCAGCAGTCGTGCGGGACAGGGGTTCGAGCAGTACTTC.

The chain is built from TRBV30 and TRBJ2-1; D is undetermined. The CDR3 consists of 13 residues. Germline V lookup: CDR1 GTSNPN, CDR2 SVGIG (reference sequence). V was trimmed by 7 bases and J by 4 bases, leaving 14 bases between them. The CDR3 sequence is CALGQQVYNEQFF. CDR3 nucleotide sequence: TGTGCCTTAGGGCAACAAGTATACAATGAGCAGTTCTTC.

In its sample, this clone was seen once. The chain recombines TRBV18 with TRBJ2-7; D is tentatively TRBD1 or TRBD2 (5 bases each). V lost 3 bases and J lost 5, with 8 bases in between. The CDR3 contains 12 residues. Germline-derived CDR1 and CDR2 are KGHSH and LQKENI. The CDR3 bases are TGTGCCAGCTCACCTAGGGACGACGAGCAGTACTTC. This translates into CASSPRDDEQYF. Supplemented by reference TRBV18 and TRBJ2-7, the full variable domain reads NAGVMQNPRHLVRRRGQEARLRCSPMKGHSHVYWYRQLPEEGLKFMVYLQKENIIDESGMPKERFSAEFPKEGPSILRIQQVVRGDSAAYFCASSPRDDEQYFGPGTRLTVT.

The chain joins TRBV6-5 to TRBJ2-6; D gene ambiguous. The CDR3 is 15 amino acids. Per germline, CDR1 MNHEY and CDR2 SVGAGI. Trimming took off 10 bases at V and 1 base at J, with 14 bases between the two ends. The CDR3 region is CATNRPGSGANVLTF. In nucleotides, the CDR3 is TGTGCCACCAACCGACCCGGGTCTGGGGCCAACGTCCTGACTTTC.

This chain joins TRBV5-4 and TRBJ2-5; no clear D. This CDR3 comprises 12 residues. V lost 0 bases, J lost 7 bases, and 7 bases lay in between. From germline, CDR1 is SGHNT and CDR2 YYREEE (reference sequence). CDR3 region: CASSLDVGTQYF. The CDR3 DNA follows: TGTGCCAGCAGCTTGGATGTTGGGACCCAGTACTTC.